This TCR beta chain was observed in a study of blood T cell repertoires in COVID-19. CDR1 and CDR2 (germline): LGHDT, YNNKEL (reference sequence). V gave up 5 bases and J gave up 1 base; unmatched junction bases: 4. The CDR3 extends over 16 amino acids. Sequencing was performed with immunoSEQ multiplex PCR; in TCRdb, only in-frame clones are kept and a portion is missing. The table shows 70,000 to 90,000 clones, with around four fifths occurring only once. The chain combines TRBV3-1 (or the pseudogene TRBV3-2) with TRBJ2-5; TRBD2 matches at 13 bases. This TCR derives from a human donor in a cohort sampled during active COVID-19. The source material was peripheral blood. This chain's CDR3 is CASSRGLAGLQETQYF. In DNA, the CDR3 is TGTGCCAGCAGCAGGGGACTAGCGGGACTCCAAGAGACCCAGTACTTC.